A single sample gave rise to the 23 T cell receptor beta chains below, sequenced in a study of technical replicates of blood from several donors. Data came from immunoSEQ multiplex PCR; TCRdb stores just in-frame clones and leaves some out. The table lists 50,000 to 65,000 clones, 80% to 95% of them singletons. The sequenced sample consisted of PBMCs. These receptors originate from a human donor in good health. Some clones in this sample may be carry-over from other donors' samples.

This clone was observed a handful of times. This sample also contains other DNA sequences that code for the same CDR3. V gene TRBV7-9 combines with J gene TRBJ1-4; 9 bases align to TRBD1. V shed 5 bases, J shed 8 bases, and the junction held 9 bases outside the gene matches. This CDR3 region has 15 residues. Germline assignment: CDR1 SEHNR and CDR2 FQNEAQ (reference sequence). CDR3 nucleotide sequence: TGTGCCAGCAGCGAGAGACAGGGGGTGGTAGAAAAACTGTTTTTT. Translated: CASSERQGVVEKLFF.

The count of this clone is one. This chain connects TRBV30 to TRBJ1-2; D not certain. This CDR3 has 12 residues. Deletions cut 1 base from V and 8 bases from J, with 11 bases between. The germline V gene has CDR1 GTSNPN and CDR2 SVGIG (reference sequence). CDR3 DNA sequence: TGTGCCTGGAGTGGCGGCGGCATCGGCTACACCTTC. Its protein product is CAWSGGGIGYTF.

Only a few counts were recorded for this clone. The chain carries TRBV9 and TRBJ1-2, with a tentative D call TRBD1 (5 bases). Germline V CDR1 and CDR2: SGDLS, YYNGEE. The CDR3 is 15 amino acids. The V end lost 3 bases, the J end lost 4 bases, and 16 bases lay between the germline ends. CDR3 sequence (DNA): TGTGCCAGCAGCGGGGGCGGAGGGCCGGGCTATGGCTACACCTTC. Its translation is CASSGGGGPGYGYTF. Full variable domain (missing parts from reference TRBV9 and TRBJ1-2): DSGVTQTPKHLITATGQRVTLRCSPRSGDLSVYWYQQSLDQGLQFLIQYYNGEERAKGNILERFSAQQFPDLHSELNLSSLELGDSALYFCASSGGGGPGYGYTFGSGTRLTVV.

This clone was seen a handful of times. The chain recombines TRBV30 with TRBJ1-2, with D perhaps TRBD1 (5 bases). The germline V gene encodes CDR1 GTSNPN and CDR2 SVGIG (reference sequence). The length of the CDR3 is 14 residues. Between the trimmed V and J ends, which lost 2 bases and 4 bases, there was a span of 14 bases. The CDR3 region has the DNA TGTGCCTGGAGTCCCGGGGGGACCATCTATGGCTACACCTTC. Its translation: CAWSPGGTIYGYTF.

The V and J genes are TRBV4-3 and TRBJ1-1, with a weak D call TRBD1 (6 bases). V was pared by 1 base and J by 5 bases, with 11 bases between. This CDR3 contains 14 residues. CDR1 is LGHNA and CDR2 is YSLEER in the germline V gene. DNA of the CDR3: TGCGCCAGCAGCCAAGCCACAGGGATAACTGAAGCTTTCTTT. Amino acid sequence: CASSQATGITEAFF.

The rearrangement links TRBV6-5 to TRBJ1-1, with 11 bases fitting TRBD1. This CDR3 is 15 amino acids long. Germline values: CDR1 MNHEY, CDR2 SVGAGI. Unmatched junction bases numbered 4, after V lost 0 bases and J lost 7 bases. CDR3: CASSYSDRGLGEAFF. Written as DNA, the CDR3 is TGTGCCAGCAGTTACTCGGACAGGGGGCTTGGTGAAGCTTTCTTT.

This clone was observed a single time. The chain joins TRBV7-3 to TRBJ1-3; tentative D call: TRBD1 (6 bases). Germline CDR1 SGHTA, CDR2 FQGTGA. The CDR3 extends over 15 amino acids. Trimming stripped 2 bases from V and 4 bases from J, with 12 bases between. The CDR3 sequence: CASSLAGTSGNTIYF. The CDR3 DNA reads TGTGCCAGCAGCTTAGCCGGGACAAGCGGAAACACCATATATTTT.

The chain combines TRBV20-1 with TRBJ1-2; D is unclear. CDR3 size: 11 residues. Germline assignment: CDR1 DFQATT and CDR2 SNEGSKA (reference sequence). The V end was cut by 6 bases, the J end by 3 bases, with 8 bases between. In DNA, the CDR3 is TGCAGTGCCCTCACGGACTATGGCTACACCTTC. Its protein is CSALTDYGYTF.

The chain combines TRBV25-1 with TRBJ1-2; D is ambiguous. The V and J ends lost 6 bases and 7 bases respectively, with 9 bases between them. Per germline, CDR1 MGHDK and CDR2 SYGVNS. This CDR3 has 11 residues. The CDR3 sequence is CASSLGPGYTF. The CDR3 DNA reads TGTGCCAGCAGCTTGGGCCCTGGCTACACCTTC.

This chain connects TRBV20-1 to TRBJ2-5, with 7 nucleotides matching TRBD1. CDR3 length equals 11 residues. Germline assignment: CDR1 DFQATT and CDR2 SNEGSKA (reference sequence). Losses at the gene ends were 5 bases for V and 6 bases for J; bases not matched to a gene: 3. CDR3 sequence (DNA): TGCAGTGCTCCAGGGGGTAAGACCCAGTACTTC. Residues: CSAPGGKTQYF.

The chain carries TRBV18 and TRBJ2-3, with D possibly TRBD2 on 6 matching bases. With 3 bases removed from V and 9 bases from J, the gap between germline ends came to 10 bases. The CDR3 loop spans 12 amino acids. Looked up from germline, CDR1 is KGHSH and CDR2 is LQKENI. CDR3 in amino acids: CASSPEGGTQYF. The CDR3 nucleotides read TGTGCCAGCTCACCGGAGGGCGGAACGCAGTATTTT.

This clone was found once. The chain is built from TRBV6-5 and TRBJ1-2, with 7 bases identical to TRBD1. The length of the CDR3 is 14 residues. Germline V CDR1 and CDR2: MNHEY, SVGAGI. The V and J ends lost 5 bases and 2 bases, in that order; junction bases with no gene match: 5. The CDR3 bases are TGTGCCAGCAGTCTGACAGGGTCCAACTATGGCTACACCTTC. It specifies CASSLTGSNYGYTF.

The genes are TRBV27 and TRBJ2-5; TRBD1 might be the D (6 bases). The germline V gene encodes CDR1 MNHEY and CDR2 SMNVEV (reference sequence). The V gene lost 9 bases and the J gene lost 2 bases, with 10 bases spanning the gap. The CDR3 consists of 12 residues. Written as DNA, the CDR3 is TGTGCCAGTGGACAGTCTCAAGAGACCCAGTACTTC. This translates into CASGQSQETQYF.

The chain couples TRBV5-4 to TRBJ1-2; 10 nucleotides match TRBD1. The germline V gene encodes CDR1 SGHNT and CDR2 YYREEE (reference sequence). The CDR3 extends over 13 amino acids. With V trimmed by 4 bases and J by 6 bases, 3 bases remained unmatched. The CDR3 nucleotides read TGTGCCAGCAGCGCGGACAGGGGGAATGGCTACACCTTC. Translated: CASSADRGNGYTF.

This sequence joins TRBV5-1 and TRBJ1-5, with 9 bases matching TRBD1. CDR1 and CDR2 (germline): SGHRS, YFSETQ. The CDR3 is 16 residues long. The junction had 7 bases not matched to a gene; V was cut back by 4 bases and J by 2 bases. The CDR3 DNA is TGCGCCAGCAGCCCGGGACAGGGATCTGGCAATCAGCCCCAGCATTTT. Its translation is CASSPGQGSGNQPQHF. The full variable domain, rest sourced from reference TRBV5-1 and TRBJ1-5, is KAGVTQTPRYLIKTRGQQVTLSCSPISGHRSVSWYQQTPGQGLQFLFEYFSETQRNKGNFPGRFSGRQFSNSRSEMNVSTLELGDSALYLCASSPGQGSGNQPQHFGDGTRLSIL.

A single count supports this clone. DNA for the CDR3: TGTGCCTGGAGTGTAGCCGCACTTGGAGGAGACGAGCAGTACTTC. Protein sequence: CAWSVAALGGDEQYF. This chain uses TRBV30 with TRBJ2-7; a weak D match, TRBD2 (5 bases). V dropped 0 bases and J dropped 5 bases, with 17 bases sitting between them. Germline CDR1 is GTSNPN and CDR2 is SVGIG (reference sequence). The CDR3 is 15 residues long.

This sequence joins TRBV10-3 and TRBJ1-4; 9 bases agree with TRBD1. CDR3 size: 14 residues. Germline CDR1 and CDR2: ENHRY and SYGVKD. J lost 8 bases, V lost 4 bases, and 5 bases had no gene match. CDR3: CAISATTGGEKLFF. The CDR3 DNA reads as TGTGCCATCAGTGCAACGACAGGGGGAGAAAAACTGTTTTTT.

V and J are TRBV27 and TRBJ1-2; D uncertain. The V gene's germline CDR1 is MNHEY and CDR2 SMNVEV (reference sequence). The CDR3 is made up of 13 amino acids. V shed 2 bases and J shed 2 bases, with 6 bases lying between them. CDR3 DNA sequence: TGTGCCAGCAGTTTAGACGGGAACTATGGCTACACCTTC. Translating it yields CASSLDGNYGYTF.

The chain combines TRBV18 with TRBJ2-1; D is unresolved. The CDR3 totals 15 residues. Per the germline V gene, CDR1 is KGHSH and CDR2 is LQKENI. Trimming took off 2 bases at V and 7 bases at J, with 15 bases between the two ends. Here the CDR3 reads CASSPVPSPRNEQFF. Written as DNA, the CDR3 is TGTGCCAGCTCACCAGTCCCCTCCCCTAGGAATGAGCAGTTCTTC.

The chain employs TRBV6-1 and TRBJ1-6; TRBD1 might be the D (6 bases). From germline, CDR1 is MNHNS and CDR2 SASEGT. Trimming removed 4 bases at V and 7 bases at J, with 23 bases between. The CDR3 consists of 18 residues. CDR3 residues: CASSVRGKQGERNSPLHF. The DNA for the CDR3 is TGTGCCAGCAGTGTGAGGGGTAAACAGGGAGAACGGAATTCACCCCTCCACTTT.

This clone came up once. The chain employs TRBV29-1 and TRBJ2-3; 7 bases match TRBD2. This CDR3 has 16 amino acids. From germline, CDR1 is SQVTM and CDR2 ANQGSEA. Trimming cost V 1 base and J 2 bases; bases outside gene matches: 9. CDR3 sequence: CSVEGGGRGNTDTQYF. In nucleotides, the CDR3 is TGCAGCGTTGAAGGGGGCGGGAGAGGAAACACAGATACGCAGTATTTT.

V usage is TRBV5-1 and J usage is TRBJ2-1, with D possibly being TRBD2 (5 bases). V lost 2 bases, J lost 9 bases, and 15 bases lay in between. Looked up from germline, CDR1 is SGHRS and CDR2 is YFSETQ. The CDR3 runs 14 residues. The CDR3 reads CASSLVSGKGEQFF. The CDR3 bases are TGCGCCAGCAGCTTAGTATCCGGGAAGGGTGAGCAGTTCTTC.

This chain links TRBV30 with TRBJ1-5; perhaps TRBD1 as D (5 bases). This CDR3 spans 15 amino acids. Trimming cost V 0 bases and J 0 bases, with 9 bases left between them. Germline CDR1 GTSNPN, CDR2 SVGIG (reference sequence). The CDR3: CAWSVQGASNQPQHF. The CDR3 DNA reads as TGTGCCTGGAGTGTACAAGGGGCTAGCAATCAGCCCCAGCATTTT.